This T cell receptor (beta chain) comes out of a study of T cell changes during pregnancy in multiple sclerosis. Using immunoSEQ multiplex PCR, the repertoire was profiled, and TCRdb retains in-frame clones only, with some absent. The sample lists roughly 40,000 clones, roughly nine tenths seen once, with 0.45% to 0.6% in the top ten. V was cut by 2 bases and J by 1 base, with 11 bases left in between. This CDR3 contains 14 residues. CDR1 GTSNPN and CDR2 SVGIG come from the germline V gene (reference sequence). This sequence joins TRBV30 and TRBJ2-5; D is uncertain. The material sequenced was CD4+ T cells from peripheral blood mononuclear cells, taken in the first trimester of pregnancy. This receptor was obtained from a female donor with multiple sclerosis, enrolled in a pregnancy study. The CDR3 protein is CAWSSGRLQETQYF. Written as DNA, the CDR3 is TGTGCCTGGAGTTCCGGAAGACTCCAAGAGACCCAGTACTTC.